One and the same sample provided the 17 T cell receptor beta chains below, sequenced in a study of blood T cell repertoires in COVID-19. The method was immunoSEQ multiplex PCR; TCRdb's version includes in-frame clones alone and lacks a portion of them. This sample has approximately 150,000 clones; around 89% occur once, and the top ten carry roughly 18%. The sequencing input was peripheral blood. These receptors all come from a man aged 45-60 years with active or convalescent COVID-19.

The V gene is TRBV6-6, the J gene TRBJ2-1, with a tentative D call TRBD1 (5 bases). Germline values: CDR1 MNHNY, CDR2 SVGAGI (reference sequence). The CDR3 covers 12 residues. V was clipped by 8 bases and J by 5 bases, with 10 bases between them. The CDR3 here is CASLGPDNEQFF. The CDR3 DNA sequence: TGTGCCAGCTTGGGGCCAGACAATGAGCAGTTCTTC.

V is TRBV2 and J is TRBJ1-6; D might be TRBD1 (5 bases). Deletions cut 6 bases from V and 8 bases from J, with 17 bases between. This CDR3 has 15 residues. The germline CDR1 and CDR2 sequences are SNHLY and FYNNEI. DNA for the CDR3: TGTGCCAGCAGGGGGAGGGGTCCCGGAGATTCACCCCTCCACTTT. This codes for CASRGRGPGDSPLHF.

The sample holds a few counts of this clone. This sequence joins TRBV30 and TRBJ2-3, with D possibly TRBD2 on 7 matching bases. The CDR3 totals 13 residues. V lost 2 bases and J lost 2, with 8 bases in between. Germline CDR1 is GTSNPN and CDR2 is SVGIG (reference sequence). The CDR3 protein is CAWSRGATDTQYF. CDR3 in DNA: TGTGCCTGGAGTCGGGGGGCCACAGATACGCAGTATTTT.

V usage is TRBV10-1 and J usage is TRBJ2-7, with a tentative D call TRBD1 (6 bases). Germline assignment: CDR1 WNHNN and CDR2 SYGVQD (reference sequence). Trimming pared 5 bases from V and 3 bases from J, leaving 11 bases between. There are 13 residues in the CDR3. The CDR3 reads CASSPDRDYEQYF. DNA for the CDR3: TGCGCCAGCAGTCCGGACAGAGACTACGAGCAGTACTTC.

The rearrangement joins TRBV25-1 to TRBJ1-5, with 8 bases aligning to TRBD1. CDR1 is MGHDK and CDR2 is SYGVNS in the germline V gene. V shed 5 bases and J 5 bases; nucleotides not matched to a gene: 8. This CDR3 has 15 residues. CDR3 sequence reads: CASSLTQGADQPQHF. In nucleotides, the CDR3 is TGTGCCAGCAGTCTTACTCAGGGGGCTGATCAGCCCCAGCATTTT.

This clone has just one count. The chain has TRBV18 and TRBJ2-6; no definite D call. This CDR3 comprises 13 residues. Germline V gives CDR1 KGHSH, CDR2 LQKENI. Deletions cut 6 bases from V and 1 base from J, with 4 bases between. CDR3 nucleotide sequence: TGTGCCAGCTCCCCTTCTGGGGCCAACGTCCTGACTTTC. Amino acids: CASSPSGANVLTF.

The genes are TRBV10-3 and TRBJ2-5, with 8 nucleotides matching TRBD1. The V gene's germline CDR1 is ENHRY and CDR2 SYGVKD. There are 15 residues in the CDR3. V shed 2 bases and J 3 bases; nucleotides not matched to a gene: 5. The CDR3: CAISERGQEEETQYF. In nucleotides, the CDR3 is TGTGCCATCAGTGAGCGGGGACAGGAAGAAGAGACCCAGTACTTC.

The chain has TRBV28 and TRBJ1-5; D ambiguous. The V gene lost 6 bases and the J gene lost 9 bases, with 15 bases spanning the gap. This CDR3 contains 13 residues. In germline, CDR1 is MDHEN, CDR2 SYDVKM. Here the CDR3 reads CASSNERTLPQHF. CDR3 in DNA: TGTGCCAGCAGCAACGAAAGGACTTTGCCCCAGCATTTT.

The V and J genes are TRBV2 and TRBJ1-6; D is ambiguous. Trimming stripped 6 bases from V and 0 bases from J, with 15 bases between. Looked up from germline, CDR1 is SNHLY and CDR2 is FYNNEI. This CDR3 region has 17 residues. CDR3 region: CASSEEGEYSYNSPLHF. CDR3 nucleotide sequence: TGTGCCAGCAGCGAGGAGGGCGAATACTCCTATAATTCACCCCTCCACTTT. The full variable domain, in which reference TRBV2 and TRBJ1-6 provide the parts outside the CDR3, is EPEVTQTPSHQVTQMGQEVILRCVPISNHLYFYWYRQILGQKVEFLVSFYNNEISEKSEIFDDQFSVERPDGSNFTLKIRSTKLEDSAMYFCASSEEGEYSYNSPLHFGNGTRLTVT.

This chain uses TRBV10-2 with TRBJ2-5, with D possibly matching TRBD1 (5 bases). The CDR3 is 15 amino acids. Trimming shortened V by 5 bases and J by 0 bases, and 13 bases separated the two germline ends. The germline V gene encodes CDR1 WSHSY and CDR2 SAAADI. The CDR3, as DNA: TGCGCCAGCAGTACCGGACACGCGTACCAAGAGACCCAGTACTTC. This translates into CASSTGHAYQETQYF.

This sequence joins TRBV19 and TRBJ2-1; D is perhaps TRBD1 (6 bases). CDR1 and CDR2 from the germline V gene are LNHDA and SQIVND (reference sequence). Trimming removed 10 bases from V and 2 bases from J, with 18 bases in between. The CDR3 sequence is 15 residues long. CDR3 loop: CATRKTGTTYNEQFF. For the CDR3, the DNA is TGTGCCACCCGAAAGACAGGAACTACCTACAATGAGCAGTTCTTC.

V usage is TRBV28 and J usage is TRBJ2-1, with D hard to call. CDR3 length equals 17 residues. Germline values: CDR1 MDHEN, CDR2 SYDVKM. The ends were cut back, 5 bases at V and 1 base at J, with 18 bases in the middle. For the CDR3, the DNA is TGTGCCAGCAGTGGCGGTCCTGCAACTGGGTCCTACAATGAGCAGTTCTTC. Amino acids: CASSGGPATGSYNEQFF.

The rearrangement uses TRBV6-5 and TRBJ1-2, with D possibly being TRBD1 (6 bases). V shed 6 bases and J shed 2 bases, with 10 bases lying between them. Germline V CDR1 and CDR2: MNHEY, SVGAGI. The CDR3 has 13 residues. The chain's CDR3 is CASRWGGNYGYTF. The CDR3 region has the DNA TGTGCCAGCAGATGGGGGGGCAACTATGGCTACACCTTC.

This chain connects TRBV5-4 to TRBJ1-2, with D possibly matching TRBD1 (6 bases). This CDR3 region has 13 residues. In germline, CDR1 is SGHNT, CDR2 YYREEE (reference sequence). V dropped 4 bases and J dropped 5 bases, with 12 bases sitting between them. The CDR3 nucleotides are TGTGCCAGCAGCACGGGACAACTTTATGGCTACACCTTC. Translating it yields CASSTGQLYGYTF.

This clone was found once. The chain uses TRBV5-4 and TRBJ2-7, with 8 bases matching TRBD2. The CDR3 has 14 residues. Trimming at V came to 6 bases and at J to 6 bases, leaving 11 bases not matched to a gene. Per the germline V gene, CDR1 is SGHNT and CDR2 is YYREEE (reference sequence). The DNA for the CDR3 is TGTGCCAGCAACTCGGGGGGGGTTCGGGTCGAGCAGTACTTC. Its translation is CASNSGGVRVEQYF.

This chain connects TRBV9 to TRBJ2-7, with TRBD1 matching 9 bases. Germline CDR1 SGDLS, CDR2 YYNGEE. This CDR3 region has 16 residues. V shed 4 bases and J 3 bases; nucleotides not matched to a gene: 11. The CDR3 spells CASSPRTGVLVYEQYF. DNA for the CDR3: TGTGCCAGCAGCCCGCGGACAGGGGTCCTAGTCTACGAGCAGTACTTC.

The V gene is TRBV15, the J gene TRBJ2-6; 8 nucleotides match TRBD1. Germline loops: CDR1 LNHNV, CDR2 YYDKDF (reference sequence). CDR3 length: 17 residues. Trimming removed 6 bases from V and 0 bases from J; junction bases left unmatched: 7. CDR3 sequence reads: CATRKDRVPSGANVLTF. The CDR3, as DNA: TGTGCCACCAGGAAGGACAGGGTTCCCTCTGGGGCCAACGTCCTGACTTTC.